Shown below are 23 T cell receptor beta chains from a single sample sequenced in a study of Graves' ophthalmopathy and Graves' hyperthyroidism. The sequenced template was RNA, covering the TCR beta CDR3 region. RT-PCR with HTBI primers came first, then second-round multiplex PCR. Each CDR3 protein is one row after TCRdb ran MiXCR on the multiplex PCR reads. Altogether some 150,000 distinct CDR3 sequences are present, approximately 40% being singletons, with the ten largest covering roughly 8.9%. The sequenced material came from peripheral blood. The receptors originated from a man younger than 45 with Graves' ophthalmopathy.

V and J are TRBV6-1 and TRBJ2-7; 7 bases align to TRBD1. Trimming took 6 bases from V and 4 from J; bases not matched to a gene: 6. Germline CDR1 and CDR2: MNHNS and SASEGT. CDR3 length: 13 amino acids. The CDR3 region is CASSAGTEYEQYF. The CDR3 DNA reads as TGTGCCAGCAGCGCCGGGACAGAGTACGAGCAGTACTTC.

This clonotype showed up many times. Written as DNA, the CDR3 is TGTGCCAGCAGTTACGACGGCAGCCTCTTAGCTAACTATGGCTACACCTTC. As protein: CASSYDGSLLANYGYTF. The V call is TRBV6-2 or TRBV6-3, the J call TRBJ1-2; D is unresolved. The germline V gene encodes CDR1 MNHEY and CDR2 SVGEGT. V lost 2 bases and J lost 0, with 16 bases in between. This CDR3 is built from 17 residues.

This sequence joins TRBV6-1 and TRBJ1-5; D might be TRBD1 (5 bases). The germline CDR1 and CDR2 sequences are MNHNS and SASEGT. V was cut by 2 bases and J by 1 base, with 15 bases left in between. This CDR3 has 17 amino acids. In nucleotides, the CDR3 is TGTGCCAGCAGTGAATGGGACGGCAGCTGGAGCAATCAGCCCCAGCATTTT. Residues: CASSEWDGSWSNQPQHF.

This clonotype was seen at least ten times. V usage is TRBV18 and J usage is TRBJ1-1, with D possibly TRBD1 on 5 matching bases. The CDR3 sequence is 16 residues long. Trimming removed 3 bases at V and 1 base at J, with 15 bases between. In germline, CDR1 is KGHSH, CDR2 LQKENI. CDR3 bases: TGTGCCAGCTCACCCAGCCGGGCCAGGGCGAACACTGAAGCTTTCTTT. It translates to CASSPSRARANTEAFF.

Many counts were recorded for this clonotype. J is TRBJ2-3 and V is TRBV7-6; D not certain. V gave up 5 bases and J gave up 4 bases, with 7 bases separating them. The CDR3 totals 12 residues. In germline, CDR1 is SGHVS, CDR2 FNYEAQ. The CDR3 coding sequence is TGTGCCAGCAGCAAAGTGGCAGATACGCAGTATTTT. Protein: CASSKVADTQYF. The full variable domain, in which reference TRBV7-6 and TRBJ2-3 provide the parts outside the CDR3, is GAGVSQSPRYKVTKRGQDVALRCDPISGHVSLYWYRQALGQGPEFLTYFNYEAQQDKSGLPNDRFSAERPEGSISTLTIQRTEQRDSAMYRCASSKVADTQYFGPGTRLTVL.

At least ten counts were recorded for this clonotype. The chain carries TRBV11-3 and TRBJ2-7; TRBD2 matches at 7 bases. Germline assignment: CDR1 SGHNT and CDR2 YENEEA. The CDR3 totals 15 residues. The V gene end was trimmed by 0 bases and the J gene end by 0 bases; junction bases not matched to a gene: 2. This CDR3 is CASSLEGTNSYEQYF. CDR3 bases: TGTGCCAGCAGCTTAGAGGGGACTAACTCCTACGAGCAGTACTTC.

This clonotype has at least ten counts. The V gene is TRBV6-2 or TRBV6-3, the J gene TRBJ2-2, with 7 positions matching TRBD2. With 0 bases clipped from V and 2 bases from J, the junction kept 9 bases outside the gene matches. Germline assignment: CDR1 MNHEY and CDR2 SVGEGT. The CDR3 loop spans 18 amino acids. CDR3 bases: TGTGCCAGCAGTTACTCGAGGGCGCTAGCGGTTAACACCGGGGAGCTGTTTTTT. Translation: CASSYSRALAVNTGELFF.

This clonotype has a count of ten or more. The V call is TRBV12-3 or TRBV12-4, the J call TRBJ1-5; tentatively, D is TRBD1 (6 bases). The CDR3 loop spans 16 amino acids. V dropped 5 bases and J dropped 7 bases, with 21 bases sitting between them. CDR3 loop: CASSPLPGQFGQPQHF. For the CDR3, the DNA is TGTGCCAGCAGTCCTCTTCCCGGACAGTTTGGACAGCCCCAGCATTTT.

This clonotype was detected only once. V gene TRBV6-2 or TRBV6-3 combines with J gene TRBJ2-5; D gene unclear. CDR3 size: 14 residues. Germline lookup yields CDR1 MNHEY and CDR2 SVGEGT. Between the trimmed V and J ends, which lost 0 bases and 2 bases, there was a span of 7 bases. This CDR3 is CASSYSLTQETQYF. DNA of the CDR3: TGTGCCAGCAGTTACTCGTTAACTCAAGAGACCCAGTACTTC.

The chain uses TRBV20-1 and TRBJ1-1, with 7 positions matching TRBD1. The germline V gene has CDR1 DFQATT and CDR2 SNEGSKA (reference sequence). V lost 3 bases to trimming and J lost 3 bases; unmatched junction nucleotides: 4. The CDR3 is 13 amino acids. The CDR3 is CSASEGAYTEAFF. CDR3 DNA: TGCAGTGCTAGCGAGGGGGCGTACACTGAAGCTTTCTTT.

This chain uses TRBV7-2 with TRBJ2-7; 7 bases fit TRBD2. The CDR3 loop spans 12 amino acids. The germline V gene has CDR1 SGHTA and CDR2 FQGNSA. Losses at the gene ends were 4 bases for V and 7 bases for J; bases not matched to a gene: 4. The CDR3 DNA follows: TGTGCCAGCAGCTGGACTAGTCAAGAGCAGTACTTC. This translates into CASSWTSQEQYF.

This chain links TRBV6-2 or TRBV6-3 with TRBJ1-1, with D maybe TRBD1 (5 bases). CDR1 MNHEY and CDR2 SVGEGT come from the germline V gene. This CDR3 spans 13 amino acids. Trimming removed 5 bases from V and 5 bases from J, with 12 bases in between. CDR3 in amino acids: CASSDIGGTEAFF. CDR3 DNA: TGTGCCAGCAGTGACATCGGGGGAACTGAAGCTTTCTTT.

In DNA, the CDR3 is TGTGCCAGCAGTTATGAAGCACCCGGGACAGGAAATTCACCCCTCCACTTT. Its translation is CASSYEAPGTGNSPLHF. The chain combines TRBV6-2 or TRBV6-3 with TRBJ1-6, with 8 bases aligning to TRBD1. V trimming: 3 bases; J trimming: 7 bases; junction bases outside the gene matches: 11. The CDR3 is made up of 17 amino acids. Germline V gene data show CDR1 as MNHEY and CDR2 as SVGEGT.

The V gene is TRBV6-2 or TRBV6-3, the J gene TRBJ2-1; 8 nucleotides match TRBD2. CDR1 is MNHEY, CDR2 SVGEGT, per germline. The ends lost 5 bases at V and 0 bases at J; junction bases unmatched: 21. The CDR3 totals 21 residues. The CDR3 loop is CASSPRISGRRIPSSYNEQFF. As DNA, the CDR3 is TGTGCCAGCAGTCCTAGGATCAGCGGGAGAAGAATCCCTAGCTCCTACAATGAGCAGTTCTTC.

This clonotype turned up a few times. The V and J genes are TRBV6-5 and TRBJ2-7; possibly TRBD2 for D (5 bases). The CDR3 is 15 amino acids. The germline gives CDR1 MNHEY, CDR2 SVGAGI. V lost 0 bases to trimming and J lost 4 bases, with 13 bases between them. The CDR3: CASSYSPEVGYEQYF. CDR3 DNA sequence: TGTGCCAGCAGTTACTCGCCGGAGGTGGGGTACGAGCAGTACTTC.

J is TRBJ1-2 and V is TRBV6-1, with 7 bases matching TRBD1. CDR1 is MNHNS, CDR2 SASEGT, per germline. V shed 6 bases and J 4 bases; nucleotides not matched to a gene: 5. This CDR3 has 13 residues. The CDR3 bases are TGTGCCAGCAGCCAGACAGGGAGCTATGGCTACACCTTC. It is translated as CASSQTGSYGYTF.

J is TRBJ2-5 and V is TRBV12-3 or TRBV12-4; 8 bases agree with TRBD2. The CDR3 consists of 16 residues. The trim removed 8 bases at V and 0 bases at J, leaving 11 bases unmatched. The CDR3 DNA follows: TGTGCCAGCGGCCGGGGGGGCCCTATGTACCAAGAGACCCAGTACTTC. Translated: CASGRGGPMYQETQYF.

In this sample, this clonotype turned up many times. The chain is built from TRBV9 and TRBJ2-7; no clear D. The CDR3 is made up of 12 amino acids. V shed 7 bases and J shed 1 base, with 9 bases lying between them. Germline CDR1 SGDLS, CDR2 YYNGEE. The CDR3 nucleotides read TGTGCCAGCGGCCCTACATCCTACGAGCAGTACTTC. Protein: CASGPTSYEQYF.

This clonotype was detected ten times or more. This chain uses TRBV4-3 with TRBJ2-7, with 9 bases identical to TRBD2. The germline gives CDR1 LGHNA, CDR2 YSLEER. The CDR3 contains 15 residues. Trimming took 5 bases from V and 7 from J; bases not matched to a gene: 12. The CDR3: CASSREVAGVGEQYF. The CDR3, as DNA: TGCGCCAGCAGCAGGGAGGTAGCGGGAGTAGGGGAGCAGTACTTC.

There are many counts of this clonotype. The chain links TRBV7-2 to TRBJ1-2; TRBD1 matches 7 bases. Germline loops: CDR1 SGHTA, CDR2 FQGNSA. J was trimmed by 8 bases and V by 2 bases; bases with no gene match: 5. The CDR3 consists of 13 residues. The CDR3 DNA reads as TGTGCCAGCAGCTTAACAGGGGCTGGCGGCTACACCTTC. This translates into CASSLTGAGGYTF.

This clonotype was counted at least ten times. The chain uses TRBV12-3 or TRBV12-4 and TRBJ1-2; 8 bases are a match to TRBD1. This CDR3 contains 12 residues. Germline trimming cut 6 bases from V and 10 bases from J; bases unmatched to any gene: 7. The CDR3 bases are TGTGCCAGCAGCACTGGGACAGGAATCTACACCTTC. Translated: CASSTGTGIYTF.

This clonotype was detected only a few times. The chain joins TRBV6-1 to TRBJ1-1; 7 bases align to TRBD1. The CDR3 spans 15 residues. CDR1 is MNHNS and CDR2 is SASEGT in the germline V gene. The trim removed 6 bases at V and 0 bases at J, leaving 7 bases unmatched. The CDR3 spells CASRGLGQMNTEAFF. The DNA of the CDR3 is TGTGCCAGCAGGGGCCTGGGACAGATGAACACTGAAGCTTTCTTT.

The chain joins TRBV6-2 or TRBV6-3 to TRBJ2-4; 9 positions agree with TRBD2. Germline assignment: CDR1 MNHEY and CDR2 SVGEGT. The V segment lost 3 bases and the J segment 4 bases; nucleotides outside the gene matches: 4. This CDR3 region has 15 residues. CDR3 protein: CASSYEAGGKNIQYF. CDR3 DNA: TGTGCCAGCAGTTATGAGGCGGGAGGGAAAAACATTCAGTACTTC.